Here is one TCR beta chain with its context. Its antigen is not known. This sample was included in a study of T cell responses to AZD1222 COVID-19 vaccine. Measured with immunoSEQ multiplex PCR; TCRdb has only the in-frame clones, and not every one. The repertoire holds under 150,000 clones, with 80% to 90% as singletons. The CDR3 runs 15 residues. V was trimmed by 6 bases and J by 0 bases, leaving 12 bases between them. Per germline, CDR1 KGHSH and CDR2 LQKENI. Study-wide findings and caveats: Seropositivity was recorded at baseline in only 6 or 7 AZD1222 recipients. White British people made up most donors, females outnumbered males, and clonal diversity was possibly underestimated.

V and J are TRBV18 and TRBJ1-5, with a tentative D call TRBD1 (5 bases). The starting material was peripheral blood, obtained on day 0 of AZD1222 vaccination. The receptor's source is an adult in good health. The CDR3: CASSQSGSSNQPQHF. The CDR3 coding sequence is TGTGCCAGCTCCCAGTCAGGGTCTAGCAATCAGCCCCAGCATTTT.